Sequencing of this TCR beta chain was carried out in a study of OX40 agonist ivuxolimab in advanced cancers. Study-wide results and limits: Researchers report that CD8+ T cells had, on average, more expanded clones than CD4+.

Measured with immunoSEQ multiplex PCR; TCRdb has only the in-frame clones, and not every one. Of some 86,000 clones listed, around 90% are singletons. Remarks on this clone: Antigen: not known.

Specimen: CD4+ or CD8+ T cells sorted from blood, collected in a trial of the OX40 agonist ivuxolimab. The source is an adult with an advanced solid tumor such as melanoma, head and neck, liver or kidney cancer.

The CDR3 loop is CAWRKPGTGGGGYTF. The CDR3 DNA sequence: TGTGCCTGGAGAAAGCCCGGGACAGGGGGTGGGGGCTACACCTTC. V gene TRBV30 combines with J gene TRBJ1-2; 11 positions agree with TRBD1. CDR1 and CDR2 from the germline V gene are GTSNPN and SVGIG (reference sequence). V shed 3 bases and J 8 bases; nucleotides not matched to a gene: 11. The CDR3 runs 15 residues.